The sequence of this T cell receptor beta chain was determined in a study of beta chain features in type 1 diabetes. About the study: The patients were much like the healthy donors in age, gender and cell yields. Study observations and caveats: In all four CD4+ subsets, TCRB CDR3 length was significantly, moderately reduced in type 1 diabetes.

With respect to this clone: Its specificity is not known. This same CDR3 is encoded by further DNA sequences in the sample.

It was one heparinised blood draw, averaging about 120 mL, that each donor gave. This CDR3 comprises 12 residues. Germline CDR1 reads GTSNPN; CDR2 reads SVGIG (reference sequence). V was clipped by 5 bases and J by 2 bases, with 10 bases between them. As every portion of the isolated RNA was reverse transcribed, the sequencing read expressed TCRB transcripts. Clones were sequenced by immunoSEQ multiplex PCR, and TCRdb holds only the in-frame ones, with some missing. The repertoire holds under 300,000 clones, with approximately 25% as singletons. Sequencing used naive CD4+ T cells from blood. The chain has TRBV30 and TRBJ2-7, with a possible D match to TRBD1 (6 bases). This clonotype was obtained from a woman aged 25 to 45 with type 1 diabetes. CDR3 in DNA: TGTGCCTGGGCCACAGGGCCCTACGAGCAGTACTTC. It specifies CAWATGPYEQYF.